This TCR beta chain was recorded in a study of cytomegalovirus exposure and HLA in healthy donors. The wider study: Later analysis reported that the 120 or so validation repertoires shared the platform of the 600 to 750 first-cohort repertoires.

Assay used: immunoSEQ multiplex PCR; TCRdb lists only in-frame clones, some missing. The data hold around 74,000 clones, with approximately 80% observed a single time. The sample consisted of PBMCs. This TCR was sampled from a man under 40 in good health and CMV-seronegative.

The CDR3 region has the DNA TGTGCCTGGGGAGTCAGTACCGGGGAGCTGTTTTTT. It translates to CAWGVSTGELFF. V is TRBV30 and J is TRBJ2-2; D remains ambiguous. V lost 5 bases to trimming and J lost 5 bases, with 9 bases between them. The germline V gene encodes CDR1 GTSNPN and CDR2 SVGIG (reference sequence). This CDR3 spans 12 amino acids.